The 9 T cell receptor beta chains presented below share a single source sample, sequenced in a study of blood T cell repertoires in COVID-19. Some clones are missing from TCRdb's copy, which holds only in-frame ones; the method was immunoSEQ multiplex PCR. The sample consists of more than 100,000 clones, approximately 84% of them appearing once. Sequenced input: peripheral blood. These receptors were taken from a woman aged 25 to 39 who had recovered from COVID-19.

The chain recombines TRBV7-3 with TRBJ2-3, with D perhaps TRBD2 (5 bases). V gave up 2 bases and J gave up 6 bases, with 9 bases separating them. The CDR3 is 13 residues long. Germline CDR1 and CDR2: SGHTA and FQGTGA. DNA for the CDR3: TGTGCCAGCAGCTTACGCCGCGGGGATACGCAGTATTTT. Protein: CASSLRRGDTQYF.

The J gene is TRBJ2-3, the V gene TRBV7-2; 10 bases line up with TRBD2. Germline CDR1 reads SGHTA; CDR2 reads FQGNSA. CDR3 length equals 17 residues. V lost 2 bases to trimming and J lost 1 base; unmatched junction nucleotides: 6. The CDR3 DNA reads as TGTGCCAGCAGCTTAAGGGCTAGCGGGAGAGGCACAGATACGCAGTATTTT. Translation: CASSLRASGRGTDTQYF.

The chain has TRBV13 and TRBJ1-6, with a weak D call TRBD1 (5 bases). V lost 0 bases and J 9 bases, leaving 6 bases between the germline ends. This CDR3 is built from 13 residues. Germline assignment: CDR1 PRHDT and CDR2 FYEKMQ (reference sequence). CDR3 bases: TGTGCCAGCAGCTTAGGGGGGGGTTCACCCCTCCACTTT. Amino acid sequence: CASSLGGGSPLHF.

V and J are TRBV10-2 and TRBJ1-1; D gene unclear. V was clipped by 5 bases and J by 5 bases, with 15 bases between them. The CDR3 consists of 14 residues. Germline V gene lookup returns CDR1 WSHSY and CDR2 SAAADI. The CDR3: CASSLEGARTEAFF. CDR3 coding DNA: TGCGCCAGCAGTCTTGAGGGAGCGAGAACTGAAGCTTTCTTT.

The chain's CDR3 is CAWRHPRGSEKLFF. As DNA, the CDR3 is TGTGCCTGGAGGCACCCTAGGGGTAGTGAAAAACTGTTTTTT. The chain carries TRBV30 and TRBJ1-4; tentatively, D is TRBD1 (5 bases). The ends were cut back, 3 bases at V and 7 bases at J, with 15 bases in the middle. Germline V gene data show CDR1 as GTSNPN and CDR2 as SVGIG (reference sequence). CDR3 length equals 14 residues.

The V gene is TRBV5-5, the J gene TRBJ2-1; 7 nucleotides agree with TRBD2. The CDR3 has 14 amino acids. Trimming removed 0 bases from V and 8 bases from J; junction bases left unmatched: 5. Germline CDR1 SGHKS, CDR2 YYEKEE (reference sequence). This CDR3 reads CASSLASGGHEQFF. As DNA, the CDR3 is TGTGCCAGCAGCTTGGCTAGCGGAGGACATGAGCAGTTCTTC.

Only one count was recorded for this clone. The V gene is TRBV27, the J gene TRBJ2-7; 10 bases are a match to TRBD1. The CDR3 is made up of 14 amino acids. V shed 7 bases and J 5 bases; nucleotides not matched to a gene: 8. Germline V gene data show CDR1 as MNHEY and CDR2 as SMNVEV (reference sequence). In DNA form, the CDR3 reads TGTGCCAGCAAAAATCCCGGGACAGGGGACGAGCAGTACTTC. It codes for CASKNPGTGDEQYF.

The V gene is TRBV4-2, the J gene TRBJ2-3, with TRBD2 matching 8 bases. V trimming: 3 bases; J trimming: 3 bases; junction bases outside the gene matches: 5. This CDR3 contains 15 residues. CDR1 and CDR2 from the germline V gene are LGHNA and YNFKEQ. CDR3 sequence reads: CASSQRAGDTDTQYF. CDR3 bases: TGTGCCAGCAGCCAGAGAGCGGGGGATACAGATACGCAGTATTTT.

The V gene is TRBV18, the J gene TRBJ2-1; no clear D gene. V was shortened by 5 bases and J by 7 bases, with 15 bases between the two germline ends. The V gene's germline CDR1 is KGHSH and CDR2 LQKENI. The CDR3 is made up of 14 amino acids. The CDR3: CASSTAHQDNEQFF. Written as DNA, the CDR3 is TGTGCCAGCTCAACAGCCCACCAGGATAATGAGCAGTTCTTC.